These 30 T cell receptor beta chains were all obtained from the same sample, sequenced in a study of early T cells in non-severe SARS-CoV-2 infection. Each CDR3 protein gets one entry after TCRdb re-called the 5' RACE reads with MiXCR. The table lists tens of thousands of distinct CDR3 sequences, around 7% of them singletons. Sequenced input: whole blood. These receptor sequences come from an adult who was a healthcare worker with PCR-confirmed SARS-CoV-2 infection or an uninfected control (not recorded which).

This chain joins TRBV5-1 and TRBJ2-4; 8 bases match TRBD1. The V gene's germline CDR1 is SGHRS and CDR2 YFSETQ. V shed 0 bases and J 0 bases; nucleotides not matched to a gene: 5. The length of the CDR3 is 17 residues. The CDR3 DNA reads as TGCGCCAGCAGCTTGGTAGGGACAGGCATAGCCAAAAACATTCAGTACTTC. This gives the protein CASSLVGTGIAKNIQYF.

This clonotype was detected many times. The gene calls are TRBV5-4 and TRBJ2-7; D is unresolved. CDR1 SGHNT and CDR2 YYREEE come from the germline V gene (reference sequence). The V end was cut by 4 bases, the J end by 4 bases, with 18 bases between. The CDR3 runs 15 residues. The CDR3 nucleotides read TGTGCCAGCAGCCCCGGAGTCGTTAGGTTTTACGAGCAGTACTTC. Translating gives CASSPGVVRFYEQYF.

This clonotype was recorded at least ten times. The J gene is TRBJ2-1, the V gene TRBV7-8; 9 nucleotides align to TRBD2. The CDR3 is 17 residues long. The V segment lost 0 bases and the J segment 1 base; nucleotides outside the gene matches: 4. Germline assignment: CDR1 SGHVS and CDR2 FQNEAQ. CDR3 sequence: CASSLARLAVSYNEQFF. The CDR3, as DNA: TGTGCCAGCAGCTTAGCGAGACTAGCGGTTTCCTACAATGAGCAGTTCTTC.

This clonotype was detected many times. The V gene is TRBV10-3, the J gene TRBJ2-3; TRBD2 agrees at 9 bases. The CDR3 spans 16 residues. V was clipped by 6 bases and J by 4 bases; unmatched bases: 11. In germline, CDR1 is ENHRY, CDR2 SYGVKD. This chain's CDR3 is CAISLGLAYRADTQYF. The CDR3 coding sequence is TGTGCCATCAGCTTGGGACTAGCCTACAGGGCAGATACGCAGTATTTT.

This clonotype came up many times. The V gene is TRBV27, the J gene TRBJ2-2; D is undetermined. The CDR3 sequence is 12 residues long. Trimming cost V 3 bases and J 7 bases, with 6 bases left between them. The germline gives CDR1 MNHEY, CDR2 SMNVEV (reference sequence). CDR3: CASSFYGGELFF. The CDR3 region has the DNA TGTGCCAGCAGTTTTTATGGCGGGGAGCTGTTTTTT.

This clonotype has ten or more counts. V gene TRBV14 combines with J gene TRBJ2-1, with D perhaps matching TRBD1 or TRBD2 (5 bases each). CDR1 and CDR2 from the germline V gene are SGHDN and FVKESK. The CDR3 has 16 amino acids. Trimming removed 1 base at V and 10 bases at J, with 20 bases between. Written as DNA, the CDR3 is TGTGCCAGCAGCCAAGTGGTGGGACCCACGTCAATCGAGCAGTTCTTC. It specifies CASSQVVGPTSIEQFF.

This clonotype was counted many times. The rearrangement links TRBV5-1 to TRBJ1-4; D is possibly TRBD1 (6 bases). The germline V gene has CDR1 SGHRS and CDR2 YFSETQ. V lost 4 bases to trimming and J lost 6 bases, with 22 bases between them. The CDR3 has 17 amino acids. CDR3 in amino acids: CASSTSSRGGADEKLFF. In DNA, the CDR3 is TGCGCCAGCAGCACCTCCAGTCGGGGGGGCGCAGATGAAAAACTGTTTTTT. The full variable domain, its missing parts supplied by reference TRBV5-1 and TRBJ1-4, is KAGVTQTPRYLIKTRGQQVTLSCSPISGHRSVSWYQQTPGQGLQFLFEYFSETQRNKGNFPGRFSGRQFSNSRSEMNVSTLELGDSALYLCASSTSSRGGADEKLFFGSGTQLSVL.

This clonotype was found a few times. The chain couples TRBV20-1 to TRBJ2-7; 7 nucleotides align to TRBD2. The ends lost 5 bases at V and 4 bases at J; junction bases unmatched: 8. CDR3 size: 13 residues. Germline values: CDR1 DFQATT, CDR2 SNEGSKA (reference sequence). This chain's CDR3 is CSALASGVYEQYF. The CDR3 nucleotides are TGCAGTGCTCTAGCGAGCGGGGTATACGAGCAGTACTTC.

This clonotype was recorded at least ten times. This chain joins TRBV11-2 and TRBJ2-7; D is unclear. The CDR3 contains 13 residues. V was clipped by 0 bases and J by 4 bases, with 7 bases between them. The germline V gene encodes CDR1 SGHAT and CDR2 FQNNGV. CDR3 bases: TGTGCCAGCAGCTTAGATCGGCAGTACGAGCAGTACTTC. Translating it yields CASSLDRQYEQYF. Filled out from reference TRBV11-2 and TRBJ2-7, the complete variable domain reads EAGVAQSPRYKIIEKRQSVAFWCNPISGHATLYWYQQILGQGPKLLIQFQNNGVVDDSQLPKDRFSAERLKGVDSTLKIQPAKLEDSAVYLCASSLDRQYEQYFGPGTRLTVT.

In this sample, this clonotype turned up many times. J is TRBJ2-2 and V is TRBV11-3, with 12 bases identical to TRBD2. CDR1 and CDR2 from the germline V gene are SGHNT and YENEEA. Losses at the gene ends were 5 bases for V and 6 bases for J; bases not matched to a gene: 10. The CDR3 has 17 residues. The CDR3 sequence: CASSRDLTSGSSGELFF. CDR3 bases: TGTGCCAGCAGCCGAGATCTGACTAGCGGGAGTTCCGGGGAGCTGTTTTTT.

Only a few counts were recorded for this clonotype. The chain carries TRBV12-3 or TRBV12-4 and TRBJ2-5, with 7 bases lining up with TRBD2. V lost 5 bases and J lost 2; bases outside the gene matches: 5. This CDR3 is 14 amino acids long. Here the CDR3 reads CASSMPGLQETQYF. Written as DNA, the CDR3 is TGTGCCAGCAGTATGCCGGGACTACAAGAGACCCAGTACTTC.

The gene calls are TRBV7-9 and TRBJ2-3; 14 bases map to TRBD2. The CDR3 is 16 amino acids. The V gene's germline CDR1 is SEHNR and CDR2 FQNEAQ (reference sequence). The V and J ends lost 5 bases and 5 bases, in that order; junction bases with no gene match: 6. CDR3 nucleotide sequence: TGTGCCAGCAGCGCAAGGGGACTAGCGGGGGTAGATACGCAGTATTTT. It specifies CASSARGLAGVDTQYF.

This clonotype appeared a few times. V is TRBV6-1 and J is TRBJ2-1, with 8 bases matching TRBD1. The CDR3 totals 14 residues. Per the germline V gene, CDR1 is MNHNS and CDR2 is SASEGT. V shed 6 bases, J shed 1 base, and the junction held 2 bases outside the gene matches. Here the CDR3 DNA reads TGTGCCAGCAGAGACAGGGGATCCTACAATGAGCAGTTCTTC. It codes for CASRDRGSYNEQFF.

This clonotype was observed at least ten times. The chain is built from TRBV6-6 and TRBJ1-4; 7 bases are a match to TRBD1. Germline lookup yields CDR1 MNHNY and CDR2 SVGAGI (reference sequence). Trimming at V came to 7 bases and at J to 2 bases, leaving 4 bases not matched to a gene. There are 14 residues in the CDR3. The CDR3 reads CASTRDSTNEKLFF. Here the CDR3 DNA reads TGTGCCAGCACCCGGGACAGCACTAATGAAAAACTGTTTTTT.

This clonotype occurred many times. This chain joins TRBV30 and TRBJ1-5; TRBD1 matches at 8 bases. Germline loops: CDR1 GTSNPN, CDR2 SVGIG (reference sequence). The trim removed 6 bases at V and 0 bases at J, leaving 7 bases unmatched. The CDR3 consists of 15 residues. The DNA for the CDR3 is TGTGCCTGCGGGACAGGTGGATATAGCAATCAGCCCCAGCATTTT. Amino acids: CACGTGGYSNQPQHF.

With respect to this clonotype: A much more abundant neighbour one base away suggests this may be a read error. V gene TRBV9 combines with J gene TRBJ1-4; 7 nucleotides match TRBD1. The CDR3 is made up of 14 amino acids. CDR1 is SGDLS, CDR2 YYNGEE, per germline. Trimming took 4 bases from V and 7 from J; bases not matched to a gene: 7. This chain's CDR3 is CASSTDRAGEKLFF. Written as DNA, the CDR3 is TGTGCCAGCAGCACTGACAGGGCAGGTGAAAAACTGTTTTTT.

In its sample, this clonotype was seen a few times. A clone one base away is much larger, so this may be a read error. V usage is TRBV7-6 and J usage is TRBJ2-3; maybe TRBD1 (6 bases). Germline V gene data show CDR1 as SGHVS and CDR2 as FNYEAQ. The length of the CDR3 is 14 residues. The CDR3 DNA is TGTGCCGGCAGCCTCCGGGACAATTCAGATACGCAGTATTTT. It yields the protein CAGSLRDNSDTQYF.

This clonotype was counted many times. This sequence joins TRBV5-5 and TRBJ2-7, with 7 bases identical to TRBD2. V trimming: 5 bases; J trimming: 0 bases; junction bases outside the gene matches: 8. This CDR3 region has 15 residues. Per the germline V gene, CDR1 is SGHKS and CDR2 is YYEKEE (reference sequence). The CDR3 is CASRQDRTSSYEQYF. The CDR3 DNA reads TGTGCCAGCAGACAAGACCGGACTAGCTCCTACGAGCAGTACTTC.

This clonotype has only a few counts. V and J are TRBV6-6 and TRBJ2-3, with a weak D call TRBD2 (6 bases). Germline V gives CDR1 MNHNY, CDR2 SVGAGI (reference sequence). V was cut by 7 bases and J by 1 base, with 12 bases left in between. The CDR3 has 14 amino acids. CDR3 protein: CASNLARGTDTQYF. DNA of the CDR3: TGTGCCAGCAATCTAGCGCGTGGCACAGATACGCAGTATTTT.

This clonotype has more than one count but fewer than ten. This rearrangement joins TRBV19 to TRBJ2-2; 8 bases match TRBD2. V dropped 7 bases and J dropped 4; count of bases not matched to a gene: 17. This CDR3 contains 18 residues. In germline, CDR1 is LNHDA, CDR2 SQIVND (reference sequence). Here the CDR3 reads CASTPLGASGLFTGELFF. As DNA, the CDR3 is TGTGCCAGTACTCCTCTTGGGGCTAGCGGGCTTTTCACCGGGGAGCTGTTTTTT. Based on the CDR3 plus reference TRBV19 and TRBJ2-2, the full variable domain is DGGITQSPKYLFRKEGQNVTLSCEQNLNHDAMYWYRQDPGQGLRLIYYSQIVNDFQKGDIAEGYSVSREKKESFPLTVTSAQKNPTAFYLCASTPLGASGLFTGELFFGEGSRLTVL.

The gene calls are TRBV6-2 or TRBV6-3 and TRBJ2-7; possible D gene TRBD2, 6 bases. In germline, CDR1 is MNHEY, CDR2 SVGEGT. The V end was cut by 8 bases, the J end by 0 bases, with 14 bases between. This CDR3 has 14 amino acids. The CDR3: CASGQRASSYEQYF. In DNA form, the CDR3 reads TGTGCCAGCGGTCAGCGGGCAAGCTCCTACGAGCAGTACTTC.

This clonotype came up many times. The chain couples TRBV6-1 to TRBJ1-2; maybe TRBD1 (6 bases). The CDR3 consists of 14 residues. V was shortened by 4 bases and J by 1 base, with 10 bases between the two germline ends. CDR1 is MNHNS and CDR2 is SASEGT in the germline V gene. The CDR3 nucleotides are TGTGCCAGCAGTGTGGTACAGGGTAACTATGGCTACACCTTC. Translation gives CASSVVQGNYGYTF.

This clonotype was found many times. The chain recombines TRBV7-8 with TRBJ1-4, with D perhaps TRBD1 (5 bases). V was clipped by 1 base and J by 7 bases, with 13 bases between them. There are 15 residues in the CDR3. Germline V gene sequence: CDR1 SGHVS, CDR2 FQNEAQ. CDR3 nucleotides: TGTGCCAGCAGCTTAGTAGGGCAGGGTGTTGAAAAACTGTTTTTT. It translates to CASSLVGQGVEKLFF.

This clonotype was seen more than once but under ten times. The chain links TRBV28 to TRBJ1-1; no firm D call. This CDR3 comprises 12 residues. Deletions cut 8 bases from V and 3 bases from J, with 10 bases between. Germline assignment: CDR1 MDHEN and CDR2 SYDVKM. The DNA of the CDR3 is TGTGCCAGCGGAGAGGGCTACACTGAAGCTTTCTTT. Translating it yields CASGEGYTEAFF.

V is TRBV7-9 and J is TRBJ2-7, with TRBD1 identical over 9 bases. V shed 3 bases and J 6 bases; nucleotides not matched to a gene: 3. Germline CDR1 reads SEHNR; CDR2 reads FQNEAQ (reference sequence). This CDR3 is built from 13 residues. The CDR3 sequence: CASSLGQGREQYF. Here the CDR3 DNA reads TGTGCCAGCAGCTTGGGACAGGGACGCGAGCAGTACTTC.

To note about this clonotype: A read error may be the cause here, since a much bigger clone is one base away. This chain uses TRBV28 with TRBJ2-7; D perhaps matches TRBD1 (6 bases). The CDR3 length is 17 residues. Looked up from germline, CDR1 is MDHEN and CDR2 is SYDVKM. Trimming removed 6 bases at V and 1 base at J, with 22 bases between. For the CDR3, the DNA is TGTGCCAGCAGCTCTTTGGAATCTTGGGACAAATCCTACGAGCAGTACTTC. This codes for CASSSLESWDKSYEQYF.

This clonotype was counted ten times or more. The chain uses TRBV7-9 and TRBJ1-1; 8 bases align to TRBD1. CDR1 and CDR2 from the germline V gene are SEHNR and FQNEAQ (reference sequence). The ends lost 5 bases at V and 4 bases at J; junction bases unmatched: 9. The CDR3 covers 15 residues. The CDR3 reads CASSRPGQGFTEAFF. The DNA for the CDR3 is TGTGCCAGCAGCCGCCCCGGACAGGGATTCACTGAAGCTTTCTTT.

In this sample, this clonotype turned up a few times. V and J are TRBV28 and TRBJ1-2; a possible D gene is TRBD1 (5 bases). The CDR3 runs to 15 residues. Trimming left V 7 bases short and J 3 bases short, with 18 bases between. Germline values: CDR1 MDHEN, CDR2 SYDVKM. Here the CDR3 DNA reads TGTGCCAGCACTCCTATGAGGGGACGGTACTATGGCTACACCTTC. Protein sequence: CASTPMRGRYYGYTF.

V and J are TRBV3-1 and TRBJ1-2, with no clear D. There are 12 residues in the CDR3. V lost 1 base and J 8 bases, leaving 8 bases between the germline ends. Per germline, CDR1 LGHDT and CDR2 YNNKEL (reference sequence). The CDR3 sequence: CASSQAREGYTF. As DNA, the CDR3 is TGTGCCAGCAGCCAAGCAAGGGAGGGCTACACCTTC.

This clonotype was observed at least ten times. The chain is built from TRBV19 and TRBJ1-2; TRBD1 aligns across 7 bases. CDR3 length: 15 amino acids. From germline, CDR1 is LNHDA and CDR2 SQIVND (reference sequence). V lost 9 bases and J lost 9; bases outside the gene matches: 19. CDR3 protein: CASIGTAGRLWSYTF. Written as DNA, the CDR3 is TGTGCCAGCATCGGGACAGCGGGACGTCTATGGAGCTACACCTTC.